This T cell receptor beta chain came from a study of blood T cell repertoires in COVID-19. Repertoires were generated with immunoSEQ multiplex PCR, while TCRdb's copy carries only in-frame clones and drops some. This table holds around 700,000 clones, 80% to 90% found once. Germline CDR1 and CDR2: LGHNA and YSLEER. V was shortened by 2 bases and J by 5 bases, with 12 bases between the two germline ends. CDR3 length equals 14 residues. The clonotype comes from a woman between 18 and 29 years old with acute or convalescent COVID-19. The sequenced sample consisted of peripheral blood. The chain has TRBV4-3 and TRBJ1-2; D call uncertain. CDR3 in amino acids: CASSQTRSLYGYTF. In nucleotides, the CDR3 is TGCGCCAGCAGCCAAACGAGGAGTCTATATGGCTACACCTTC.